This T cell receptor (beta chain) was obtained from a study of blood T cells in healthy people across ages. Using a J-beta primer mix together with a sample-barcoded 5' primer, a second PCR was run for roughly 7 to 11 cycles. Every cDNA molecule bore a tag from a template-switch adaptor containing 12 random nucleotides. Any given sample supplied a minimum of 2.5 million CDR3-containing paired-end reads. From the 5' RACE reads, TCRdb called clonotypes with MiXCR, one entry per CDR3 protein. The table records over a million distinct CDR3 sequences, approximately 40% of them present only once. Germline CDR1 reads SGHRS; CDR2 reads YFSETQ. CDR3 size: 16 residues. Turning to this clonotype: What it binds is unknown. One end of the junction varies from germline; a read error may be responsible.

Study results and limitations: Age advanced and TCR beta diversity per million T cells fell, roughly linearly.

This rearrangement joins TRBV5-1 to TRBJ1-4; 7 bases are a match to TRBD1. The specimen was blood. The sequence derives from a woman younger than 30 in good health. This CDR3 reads CASSLDRGETDEKLFF. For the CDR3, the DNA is TGCGCCAGCAGCTTGGACAGGGGCGAAACTGATGAAAAACTGTTTTTT.